Below, 23 T cell receptor beta chains from the same sample are listed, as sequenced in a study of T cell responses to AZD1222 COVID-19 vaccine. TCRdb keeps only in-frame clones here, not all; method: immunoSEQ multiplex PCR. The table shows about 130,000 clones, with approximately 87% occurring only once. The sample in question was peripheral blood, obtained on day 0 of AZD1222 vaccination. Receptor source: an adult in good health.

The CDR3 DNA reads as TGTGCCAGTAGTATGCTGGGGAATGAAAAACTGTTTTTT. It specifies CASSMLGNEKLFF. The V call is TRBV19, the J call TRBJ1-4; D not resolved. This CDR3 has 13 residues. The V gene's germline CDR1 is LNHDA and CDR2 SQIVND (reference sequence). Trimming shortened V by 3 bases and J by 5 bases, and 7 bases separated the two germline ends. The full variable domain, its missing parts supplied by reference TRBV19 and TRBJ1-4, is DGGITQSPKYLFRKEGQNVTLSCEQNLNHDAMYWYRQDPGQGLRLIYYSQIVNDFQKGDIAEGYSVSREKKESFPLTVTSAQKNPTAFYLCASSMLGNEKLFFGSGTQLSVL.

V is TRBV5-4 and J is TRBJ2-2, with TRBD2 identical over 10 bases. The CDR3 runs to 17 residues. Trimming took 0 bases from V and 2 from J; bases not matched to a gene: 4. Germline V gene data show CDR1 as SGHNT and CDR2 as YYREEE (reference sequence). CDR3 residues: CASSLDSGRANTGELFF. CDR3 DNA sequence: TGTGCCAGCAGCTTGGACAGCGGGAGGGCCAACACCGGGGAGCTGTTTTTT.

The chain employs TRBV10-3 and TRBJ1-1; D perhaps matches TRBD1 (5 bases). The CDR3 length is 14 residues. The V gene's germline CDR1 is ENHRY and CDR2 SYGVKD. V was clipped by 0 bases and J by 0 bases, with 5 bases between them. The CDR3 coding sequence is TGTGCCATCAGTGAGTCCAGGGTGAACACTGAAGCTTTCTTT. It yields the protein CAISESRVNTEAFF.

J is TRBJ2-2 and V is TRBV30, with D possibly TRBD2 on 5 matching bases. There are 13 residues in the CDR3. V lost 7 bases, J lost 1 base, and 10 bases lay in between. CDR1 GTSNPN and CDR2 SVGIG come from the germline V gene (reference sequence). DNA of the CDR3: TGTGCCTTGTACGGGGTGAACACCGGGGAGCTGTTTTTT. Protein sequence: CALYGVNTGELFF.

This chain uses TRBV7-2 with TRBJ1-5; D call uncertain. Per the germline V gene, CDR1 is SGHTA and CDR2 is FQGNSA. There are 13 residues in the CDR3. The germline V and J ends were trimmed by 5 bases and 4 bases, with 9 bases remaining between them. CDR3 amino acids: CASSLTGNQPQHF. In nucleotides, the CDR3 is TGTGCCAGCAGCCTGACTGGTAATCAGCCCCAGCATTTT.

This chain connects TRBV7-2 to TRBJ1-3; D might be TRBD1 (6 bases). The germline CDR1 and CDR2 sequences are SGHTA and FQGNSA. CDR3 length: 19 residues. Trimming stripped 1 base from V and 0 bases from J, with 19 bases between. The CDR3 nucleotides read TGTGCCAGCAGCTTAGAGAGTGGACAGAATTTTTTCTCTGGAAACACCATATATTTT. It codes for CASSLESGQNFFSGNTIYF.

This sequence joins TRBV5-4 and TRBJ2-1, with TRBD2 matching over 10 bases. Looked up from germline, CDR1 is SGHNT and CDR2 is YYREEE (reference sequence). The CDR3 has 15 amino acids. Trimming at V came to 6 bases and at J to 10 bases, leaving 13 bases not matched to a gene. The CDR3 loop is CASTPGSGGLSEQFF. Written as DNA, the CDR3 is TGTGCCAGCACCCCGGGTAGCGGGGGGCTTAGCGAGCAGTTCTTC.

The chain recombines TRBV3-1 (or the pseudogene TRBV3-2) with TRBJ2-1, with 8 positions matching TRBD2. V lost 4 bases, J lost 2 bases, and 4 bases stayed unmatched. This CDR3 has 15 amino acids. CDR1 LGHDT and CDR2 YNNKEL come from the germline V gene (reference sequence). CDR3 sequence (DNA): TGTGCCAGCAGCCGCGAGCGGGAGCCCTACAATGAGCAGTTCTTC. This encodes CASSREREPYNEQFF.

The rearrangement joins TRBV4-3 to TRBJ1-5; 8 bases line up with TRBD1. The CDR3 extends over 15 amino acids. V gave up 2 bases and J gave up 1 base; unmatched junction bases: 1. Germline CDR1 reads LGHNA; CDR2 reads YSLEER. This CDR3 is CASSQNRGSNQPQHF. The CDR3 nucleotides read TGCGCCAGCAGCCAAAACAGGGGGAGCAATCAGCCCCAGCATTTT.

The chain combines TRBV3-1 (or the pseudogene TRBV3-2) with TRBJ2-1; D unresolved. The germline V gene encodes CDR1 LGHDT and CDR2 YNNKEL (reference sequence). This CDR3 region has 13 residues. Trimming removed 0 bases at V and 10 bases at J, with 10 bases between. CDR3 sequence (DNA): TGTGCCAGCAGCCAAGAGGGCCCGCGGGAGCAGTTCTTC. Residues: CASSQEGPREQFF.

This clone was observed a few times. The genes are TRBV3-1 (or the pseudogene TRBV3-2) and TRBJ2-3; D uncertain. The germline gives CDR1 LGHDT, CDR2 YNNKEL (reference sequence). The V and J ends lost 2 bases and 4 bases respectively, with 7 bases between them. CDR3 length: 13 amino acids. The CDR3 is CASSQTGSDTQYF. The CDR3 DNA reads TGTGCCAGCAGCCAAACCGGCTCAGATACGCAGTATTTT.

The chain is built from TRBV28 and TRBJ1-2; 9 nucleotides match TRBD1. From germline, CDR1 is MDHEN and CDR2 SYDVKM. Trimming cost V 7 bases and J 1 base; bases outside gene matches: 7. The CDR3 runs to 15 residues. CDR3 nucleotides: TGTGCCAGCAAGCGACAGGGGGGGATTAACTATGGCTACACCTTC. Translation: CASKRQGGINYGYTF.

The rearrangement links TRBV4-1 to TRBJ1-3; D remains unclear. Germline V CDR1 and CDR2: MGHRA, YSYEKL. The CDR3 runs 16 residues. V shed 4 bases and J shed 0 bases, with 13 bases lying between them. The CDR3 DNA reads TGCGCCAGCAGCCCGCTGACTACAGCCTCTGGAAACACCATATATTTT. It translates to CASSPLTTASGNTIYF.

The chain recombines TRBV5-6 with TRBJ2-5; 10 nucleotides agree with TRBD1. V lost 4 bases to trimming and J lost 5 bases; unmatched junction nucleotides: 11. Germline V gene lookup returns CDR1 SGHDT and CDR2 YYEEEE. The CDR3 totals 16 residues. The CDR3 nucleotides are TGTGCCAGCAGCGGTCCTGTGGGACAGGGGTTCGAGACCCAGTACTTC. This gives the protein CASSGPVGQGFETQYF.

As for this clone: This CDR3 is also generated by other DNA sequences in the sample. This chain uses TRBV9 with TRBJ1-1, with no clear D. The CDR3 consists of 14 residues. V was trimmed by 0 bases and J by 0 bases, leaving 6 bases between them. Germline V gene lookup returns CDR1 SGDLS and CDR2 YYNGEE. As DNA, the CDR3 is TGTGCCAGCAGCGTAGGCAATCTGAACACTGAAGCTTTCTTT. Translation: CASSVGNLNTEAFF.

The chain carries TRBV7-2 and TRBJ2-7; a weak D match, TRBD1 (6 bases). The CDR3 loop spans 15 amino acids. The germline V gene encodes CDR1 SGHTA and CDR2 FQGNSA. With 2 bases removed from V and 2 bases from J, the gap between germline ends came to 13 bases. CDR3 nucleotide sequence: TGTGCCAGCAGCTTAAGCAGGGGTGGACCCTACGAGCAGTACTTC. Protein: CASSLSRGGPYEQYF.

V usage is TRBV18 and J usage is TRBJ1-5; D gene unclear. Germline lookup yields CDR1 KGHSH and CDR2 LQKENI. V was cut by 4 bases and J by 5 bases, with 6 bases left in between. The CDR3 is made up of 12 amino acids. CDR3 protein: CASSLEDQPQHF. In DNA, the CDR3 is TGTGCCAGCTCACTCGAAGATCAGCCCCAGCATTTT.

The rearrangement joins TRBV2 to TRBJ2-2; D is perhaps TRBD1 (5 bases). The CDR3 covers 13 residues. Between the trimmed V and J ends, which lost 8 bases and 4 bases, there was a span of 11 bases. Germline CDR1 reads SNHLY; CDR2 reads FYNNEI. The CDR3 coding sequence is TGTGCCAGCGGGAACCAGGGCACCGGGGAGCTGTTTTTT. It yields the protein CASGNQGTGELFF.

This clone was recorded once. This chain connects TRBV27 to TRBJ1-6, with D uncertain. From germline, CDR1 is MNHEY and CDR2 SMNVEV (reference sequence). The CDR3 spans 15 residues. Trimming left V 3 bases short and J 7 bases short, with 13 bases between. The CDR3 spells CASSFEAVSNSPLHF. The CDR3 region has the DNA TGTGCCAGCAGTTTCGAGGCGGTGAGCAATTCACCCCTCCACTTT.

This clone occurred once. The CDR3 DNA reads as TGTGCCAGCAGAAACAGGGGTGCCAAAGATACGCAGTATTTT. This codes for CASRNRGAKDTQYF. The genes are TRBV6-5 and TRBJ2-3; 7 bases line up with TRBD1. From germline, CDR1 is MNHEY and CDR2 SVGAGI. J gave up 5 bases and V 6 bases, and 8 bases lay outside the gene matches. The CDR3 contains 14 residues.

J is TRBJ2-7 and V is TRBV11-3; the match to TRBD1 covers 7 bases. This CDR3 has 13 residues. The J segment lost 5 bases and the V segment lost 5 bases, leaving 6 bases of the junction unmatched. Per the germline V gene, CDR1 is SGHNT and CDR2 is YENEEA. The CDR3 reads CASSLRQGNEQYF. DNA for the CDR3: TGTGCCAGCAGCCTGAGACAGGGTAACGAGCAGTACTTC.

Here the CDR3 reads CASSRSEQFF. The CDR3, as DNA: TGTGCCAGCAGTAGGAGTGAGCAGTTCTTC. V gene TRBV11-2 combines with J gene TRBJ2-1; the D is unclear. This CDR3 comprises 10 residues. Trimming took 6 bases from V and 9 from J, leaving 6 bases between them. Germline-derived CDR1 and CDR2 are SGHAT and FQNNGV.

CDR3 in amino acids: CASSQGRFDEQFF. In DNA, the CDR3 is TGCGCCAGCAGCCAAGGCAGGTTCGATGAGCAGTTCTTC. V usage is TRBV4-3 and J usage is TRBJ2-1; D is ambiguous. Germline assignment: CDR1 LGHNA and CDR2 YSLEER. Trimming removed 1 base from V and 8 bases from J, with 9 bases in between. CDR3 size: 13 residues.